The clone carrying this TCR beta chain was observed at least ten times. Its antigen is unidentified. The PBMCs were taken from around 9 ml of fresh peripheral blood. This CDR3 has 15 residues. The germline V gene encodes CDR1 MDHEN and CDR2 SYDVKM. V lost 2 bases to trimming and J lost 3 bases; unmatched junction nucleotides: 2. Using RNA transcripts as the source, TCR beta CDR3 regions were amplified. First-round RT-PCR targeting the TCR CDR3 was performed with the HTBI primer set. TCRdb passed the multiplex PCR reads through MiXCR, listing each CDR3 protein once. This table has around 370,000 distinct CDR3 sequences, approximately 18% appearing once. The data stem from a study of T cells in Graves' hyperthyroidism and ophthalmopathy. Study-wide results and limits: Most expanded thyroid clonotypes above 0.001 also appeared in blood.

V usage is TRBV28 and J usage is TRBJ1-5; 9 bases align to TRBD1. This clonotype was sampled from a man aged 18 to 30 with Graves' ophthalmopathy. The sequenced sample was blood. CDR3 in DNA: TGTGCCAGCAGTTTAGGACAGGGGAACAATCAGCCCCAGCATTTT. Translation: CASSLGQGNNQPQHF.